The 23 T cell receptor beta chains below all came from one sample that was sequenced in a study of cytomegalovirus exposure and HLA in healthy donors (dated by TCRdb to the late 2010s). Library generation was performed with the immunoSEQ multiplex PCR assay. For the multiplex PCR, a mixture combining 60 forward primers for TCR Vbeta segments and 13 reverse primers for TCR Jbeta segments was used. The table comes from immuneACCESS by way of TCRdb, which keeps in-frame sequences with V and J called. Part of the clones is missing from these tables; in studies checked, under half for an unresolved V gene and the rest for unknown reasons. The sample yields under 150,000 clones; roughly 80% were counted once. The ten biggest clones cover 3.5% to 4.5% of the sample. The sequencing input was PBMCs. These receptors were taken from a middle-aged woman in good health and CMV-seropositive.

V is TRBV6-5 and J is TRBJ1-2, with 7 bases fitting TRBD1. After removal of 3 bases from V and 7 bases from J, the junction contained 5 bases not matched to a gene. Germline V gene data show CDR1 as MNHEY and CDR2 as SVGAGI. The CDR3 runs 13 residues. CDR3 loop: CASSYHRGGGYTF. The CDR3 nucleotides are TGTGCCAGCAGTTATCACAGGGGTGGTGGCTACACCTTC.

This clone was detected once. J is TRBJ2-3 and V is TRBV19; 8 bases line up with TRBD1. CDR3 length: 16 amino acids. CDR1 is LNHDA and CDR2 is SQIVND in the germline V gene (reference sequence). Trimming took 5 bases from V and 4 from J; bases not matched to a gene: 11. DNA of the CDR3: TGTGCCAGTAGTCAGGGGCAGGGGGCGTTTGCAGATACGCAGTATTTT. Its translation is CASSQGQGAFADTQYF.

The gene calls are TRBV19 and TRBJ1-4; no clear D gene. Trimming took 4 bases from V and 0 from J, leaving 9 bases between them. The CDR3 consists of 15 residues. Germline CDR1 and CDR2: LNHDA and SQIVND (reference sequence). CDR3 protein: CASSTTSSTNEKLFF. The CDR3 DNA reads as TGTGCCAGTAGTACTACCTCCTCAACTAATGAAAAACTGTTTTTT.

V gene TRBV20-1 combines with J gene TRBJ2-3; D unclear. The V end lost 1 base, the J end lost 6 bases, and 5 bases lay between the germline ends. The germline CDR1 and CDR2 sequences are DFQATT and SNEGSKA (reference sequence). The CDR3 runs 11 residues. CDR3 coding DNA: TGCAGTGCTAGAGGGCGGGATACGCAGTATTTT. This codes for CSARGRDTQYF.

The V and J genes are TRBV9 and TRBJ2-7; TRBD1 matches 8 bases. This CDR3 comprises 18 residues. CDR1 and CDR2 from the germline V gene are SGDLS and YYNGEE. Trimming cost V 5 bases and J 1 base; bases outside gene matches: 17. The CDR3 here is CASSKTGVILSGSYEQYF. The CDR3 coding sequence is TGTGCCAGCAGTAAGACAGGGGTAATTCTTTCGGGATCCTACGAGCAGTACTTC. Full variable domain (outside the CDR3, taken from reference TRBV9 and TRBJ2-7): DSGVTQTPKHLITATGQRVTLRCSPRSGDLSVYWYQQSLDQGLQFLIQYYNGEERAKGNILERFSAQQFPDLHSELNLSSLELGDSALYFCASSKTGVILSGSYEQYFGPGTRLTVT.

V usage is TRBV29-1 and J usage is TRBJ2-5; TRBD1 might be the D (6 bases). The J call may be faulty, since TRBJ2-7 better matches the DNA end. This CDR3 is built from 14 residues. The germline V gene encodes CDR1 SQVTM and CDR2 ANQGSEA. The CDR3 bases are TGCAGCGTCTTTACTATCAGGGGCTCCTACGAGCAGTACTTC. Encoded protein: CSVFTIRGSYEQYF.

The CDR3 DNA follows: TGTGCCAGCAGCTTCGGGTCTAGGCAGGAAGCTTTCTTT. This translates into CASSFGSRQEAFF. The chain uses TRBV5-4 and TRBJ1-1; D remains unclear. Trimming took 2 bases from V and 8 from J, leaving 13 bases between them. This CDR3 has 13 residues. Germline loops: CDR1 SGHNT, CDR2 YYREEE (reference sequence).

The J gene is TRBJ1-5, the V gene TRBV15; no definite D call. The germline V gene encodes CDR1 LNHNV and CDR2 YYDKDF (reference sequence). V was clipped by 8 bases and J by 5 bases, with 10 bases between them. The length of the CDR3 is 12 residues. The CDR3 loop reads CATRLRDQPQHF. In DNA form, the CDR3 reads TGTGCCACCCGACTGAGGGATCAGCCCCAGCATTTT.

The chain couples TRBV29-1 to TRBJ1-6, with a possible D match to TRBD1 (5 bases). V was trimmed by 6 bases and J by 0 bases, leaving 21 bases between them. The CDR3 totals 18 residues. Germline V lookup: CDR1 SQVTM, CDR2 ANQGSEA. The CDR3 DNA is TGCAGCGTCACCCTGGGAAGGGGCGCGTTCTCCTATAATTCACCCCTCCACTTT. Translated: CSVTLGRGAFSYNSPLHF.

This clone was counted once. One junction end disagrees with the germline gene, perhaps due to a read error. The chain links TRBV7-9 to TRBJ2-1, with no clear D. Germline V CDR1 and CDR2: SEHNR, FQNEAQ (reference sequence). The CDR3 loop spans 15 amino acids. CDR3 sequence: CSSSLVVGSYNEQFF. The CDR3, as DNA: TGTTCCAGCAGCTTAGTTGTTGGCAGCTACAATGAGCAGTTCTTC.

The chain is built from TRBV6-5 and TRBJ1-2, with 8 bases that match TRBD1. The CDR3 is 12 residues long. Germline trimming cut 6 bases from V and 7 bases from J; bases unmatched to any gene: 4. From germline, CDR1 is MNHEY and CDR2 SVGAGI. CDR3 sequence (DNA): TGTGCCAGCAGCGGACAGGGTGCTGGCTACACCTTC. Translation gives CASSGQGAGYTF.

The chain has TRBV1 and TRBJ1-5; the D call TRBD1 from the table was never checked on the DNA. TRBV1 is a pseudogene segment. The CDR3 contains 15 residues. The CDR3 DNA sequence: TGCACCAGCAGTGGGCCCCCATTTATGCGTGAGCCCCAGCATTTT. Its translation is CTSSGPPFMREPQHF.

This clone was detected a few times. The chain is built from TRBV27 and TRBJ2-4, with D unclear. V shed 2 bases and J shed 1 base, with 3 bases lying between them. Germline CDR1 reads MNHEY; CDR2 reads SMNVEV (reference sequence). The length of the CDR3 is 13 residues. The CDR3 bases are TGTGCCAGCAGTTTAAGCGCCAAAAACATTCAGTACTTC. Translating it yields CASSLSAKNIQYF.

The chain joins TRBV9 to TRBJ2-1, with D possibly TRBD1 on 5 matching bases. Trimming took 0 bases from V and 8 from J, leaving 12 bases between them. Germline V lookup: CDR1 SGDLS, CDR2 YYNGEE. The CDR3 consists of 14 residues. In nucleotides, the CDR3 is TGTGCCAGCAGCGTAGACATTTGGGGCGATGAGCAGTTCTTC. Residues: CASSVDIWGDEQFF.

The chain has TRBV5-1 and TRBJ1-2; TRBD1 matches at 8 bases. Germline CDR1 SGHRS, CDR2 YFSETQ. The CDR3 is made up of 14 amino acids. The junction had 6 bases not matched to a gene; V was cut back by 4 bases and J by 4 bases. The CDR3 DNA sequence: TGCGCCAGCAGCCCGAGGACAGGGACCTATGGCTACACCTTC. Encoded protein: CASSPRTGTYGYTF.

The V call is TRBV5-4, the J call TRBJ2-1; 8 bases agree with TRBD2. Per the germline V gene, CDR1 is SGHNT and CDR2 is YYREEE (reference sequence). The CDR3 is 13 amino acids. The trim removed 5 bases at V and 7 bases at J, leaving 5 bases unmatched. Here the CDR3 reads CASSTSGSNEQFF. The CDR3, as DNA: TGTGCCAGCAGTACTAGCGGCTCTAATGAGCAGTTCTTC.

This clone was seen only once. The gene calls are TRBV5-8 and TRBJ1-6; a possible D gene is TRBD1 (5 bases). Trimming removed 4 bases at V and 5 bases at J, with 13 bases between. The germline CDR1 and CDR2 sequences are SGHTS and YDEGEE. The CDR3 runs 15 residues. This chain's CDR3 is CASSPGVPHNSPLHF. The DNA of the CDR3 is TGTGCCAGCAGCCCGGGGGTACCCCATAATTCACCCCTCCACTTT.

This clone has just a few counts. V and J are TRBV10-3 and TRBJ1-5; 7 bases are shared with TRBD1. Trimming took 3 bases from V and 3 from J; bases not matched to a gene: 2. Germline CDR1 ENHRY, CDR2 SYGVKD. CDR3 length: 14 residues. CDR3 region: CAISEGQDNQPQHF. As DNA, the CDR3 is TGTGCCATCAGTGAAGGACAGGACAATCAGCCCCAGCATTTT.

This clone was picked up a small number of times. The V call is TRBV6-6, the J call TRBJ1-1; 9 nucleotides line up with TRBD1. The CDR3 contains 15 residues. V trimming: 5 bases; J trimming: 1 base; junction bases outside the gene matches: 5. Germline V gene lookup returns CDR1 MNHNY and CDR2 SVGAGI (reference sequence). Written as DNA, the CDR3 is TGTGCCAGCAGTCAACCGGGACAGGGGAACACTGAAGCTTTCTTT. This codes for CASSQPGQGNTEAFF.

A few counts support this clone. The rearrangement links TRBV13 to TRBJ2-2, with 14 bases identical to TRBD2. The CDR3 length is 17 residues. In germline, CDR1 is PRHDT, CDR2 FYEKMQ (reference sequence). V lost 3 bases, J lost 7 bases, and 7 bases stayed unmatched. CDR3 residues: CASSFPGLAGAGGELFF. CDR3 in DNA: TGTGCCAGCAGCTTCCCGGGACTAGCGGGAGCTGGCGGGGAGCTGTTTTTT.

In nucleotides, the CDR3 is TGTGCCAGCAATACACTCGGGGGTGGGGATGGCTACACCTTC. Translating gives CASNTLGGGDGYTF. The chain joins TRBV6-1 to TRBJ1-2; a weak D match, TRBD1 (5 bases). V shed 7 bases and J shed 6 bases, with 18 bases lying between them. Germline V lookup: CDR1 MNHNS, CDR2 SASEGT. The CDR3 is made up of 14 amino acids.

This sequence joins TRBV10-3 and TRBJ2-7, with 12 bases identical to TRBD2. J gave up 4 bases and V 0 bases, and 4 bases lay outside the gene matches. The germline V gene encodes CDR1 ENHRY and CDR2 SYGVKD. The CDR3 totals 16 residues. As DNA, the CDR3 is TGTGCCATCAGTGAGTCTGAGACTAGCGGGGGATACGAGCAGTACTTC. Translated, it gives CAISESETSGGYEQYF.

The chain employs TRBV2 and TRBJ2-7, with TRBD1 matching over 8 bases. Germline assignment: CDR1 SNHLY and CDR2 FYNNEI. The CDR3 runs 13 residues. V lost 8 bases, J lost 9 bases, and 12 bases stayed unmatched. CDR3 nucleotide sequence: TGTGCCAGCCTCCTAGACAGGGGTGCCAGGCAGTACTTC. Amino acids: CASLLDRGARQYF.